Listed below are T cell receptor beta chains from one sample, sequenced in a study of cytomegalovirus exposure and HLA in healthy donors. Data came from immunoSEQ multiplex PCR; TCRdb stores just in-frame clones and leaves some out. The sample lists around 170,000 clones; roughly 70% were seen once. The sequencing input was PBMCs. The receptors shown here come from a girl aged 10-17 years in good health and CMV-seronegative. Each CDR3 is given with its conserved first and last residue. The D gene is left open where the match is weak. Only part of the rows carry a size: once, few, many, or a class if the clone is expanded.

D gene: TRBD2; clone size: -; J gene: TRBJ2-1; V gene: TRBV19; CDR3 protein: CASTQSRIAGQFF; CDR3 DNA: TGTGCCAGTACCCAATCCCGGATAGCGGGGCAGTTCTTC
D gene: -; clone size: -; J gene: TRBJ2-1; V gene: TRBV29-1; CDR3 protein: CSVVIFRTAKNEQFF; CDR3 DNA: TGCAGCGTTGTTATCTTCCGGACAGCTAAGAATGAGCAGTTCTTC
D gene: -; clone size: few; J gene: TRBJ1-1; V gene: TRBV7-8; CDR3 protein: CASSLEGDGGTEAFF; CDR3 DNA: TGTGCCAGCAGCTTAGAAGGGGACGGGGGGACTGAAGCTTTCTTT
D gene: -; clone size: -; J gene: TRBJ1-1; V gene: TRBV6-5; CDR3 protein: CASSPGGAPYTEAFF; CDR3 DNA: TGTGCCAGCAGCCCCGGGGGTGCTCCATACACTGAAGCTTTCTTT
D gene: TRBD1; clone size: -; J gene: TRBJ1-2; V gene: TRBV25-1; CDR3 protein: CASSEPGQNYGYTF; CDR3 DNA: TGTGCCAGCAGTGAACCGGGACAGAACTATGGCTACACCTTC
D gene: -; clone size: few; J gene: TRBJ1-5; V gene: TRBV9; CDR3 protein: CASSETDSNQPQHF; CDR3 DNA: TGTGCCAGCAGCGAAACAGATAGCAATCAGCCCCAGCATTTT
D gene: TRBD2; clone size: -; J gene: TRBJ2-5; V gene: TRBV19; CDR3 protein: CASRPLGAIAGGGETQYF; CDR3 DNA: TGTGCCAGTAGGCCCCTCGGTGCGATAGCCGGGGGGGGAGAGACCCAGTACTTC
D gene: -; clone size: few; J gene: TRBJ2-3; V gene: TRBV6-1; CDR3 protein: CASSGRQEPSTDTQYF; CDR3 DNA: TGTGCCAGCAGTGGCCGACAGGAACCAAGCACAGATACGCAGTATTTT
D gene: -; clone size: -; J gene: TRBJ1-1; V gene: TRBV5-6; CDR3 protein: CASSLDREAFF; CDR3 DNA: TGTGCCAGCAGCTTGGATCGGGAAGCTTTCTTT
D gene: TRBD1; clone size: -; J gene: TRBJ2-7; V gene: TRBV5-8; CDR3 protein: CASSWGQGYEQYF; CDR3 DNA: TGTGCCAGCAGCTGGGGACAGGGCTACGAGCAGTACTTC
D gene: TRBD1; clone size: -; J gene: TRBJ1-6; V gene: TRBV27; CDR3 protein: CASNPTGGPLNSPLHF; CDR3 DNA: TGTGCCAGCAATCCCACAGGGGGCCCCCTGAATTCACCCCTCCACTTT
D gene: TRBD2; clone size: -; J gene: TRBJ2-7; V gene: TRBV19; CDR3 protein: CASSGQGGAYEQYF; CDR3 DNA: TGTGCCAGTAGTGGCCAGGGAGGGGCCTACGAGCAGTACTTC
D gene: -; clone size: once; J gene: TRBJ2-1; V gene: TRBV11-2; CDR3 protein: CASSWSVSSSYNEQFF; CDR3 DNA: TGTGCCAGCAGCTGGTCAGTATCCAGCTCCTACAATGAGCAGTTCTTC
D gene: TRBD2; clone size: few; J gene: TRBJ2-3; V gene: TRBV27; CDR3 protein: CASRPWAGTGGLAGITDTQYF; CDR3 DNA: TGTGCCAGCAGACCCTGGGCCGGGACAGGGGGACTAGCGGGGATCACAGATACGCAGTATTTT
D gene: -; clone size: -; J gene: TRBJ1-1; V gene: TRBV30; CDR3 protein: CAWSVLGPEAFF; CDR3 DNA: TGTGCCTGGAGTGTACTTGGTCCTGAAGCTTTCTTT
D gene: TRBD1; clone size: -; J gene: TRBJ1-2; V gene: TRBV9; CDR3 protein: CASSVGVRTGTNYGYTF; CDR3 DNA: TGTGCCAGCAGCGTAGGCGTTAGGACAGGGACTAACTATGGCTACACCTTC
D gene: -; clone size: -; J gene: TRBJ1-3; V gene: TRBV5-4; CDR3 protein: CASSLGFQGGNTIYF; CDR3 DNA: TGTGCCAGCAGCTTGGGTTTCCAGGGGGGAAACACCATATATTTT
D gene: -; clone size: many; J gene: TRBJ2-6; V gene: TRBV5-1; CDR3 protein: CASSSGSGANVLTF; CDR3 DNA: TGCGCCAGCAGCTCCGGCTCTGGGGCCAACGTCCTGACTTTC
D gene: -; clone size: once; J gene: TRBJ1-2; V gene: TRBV28; CDR3 protein: CASSLRGAIYGYTF; CDR3 DNA: TGTGCCAGCAGTTTGCGGGGCGCGATCTATGGCTACACCTTC
D gene: -; clone size: few; J gene: TRBJ1-2; V gene: TRBV5-6; CDR3 protein: CASCGHPNYGYTF; CDR3 DNA: TGTGCCAGCTGCGGACACCCGAACTATGGCTACACCTTC
D gene: -; clone size: -; J gene: TRBJ1-4; V gene: TRBV21-1; CDR3 protein: CASSKERRRINEKLFF; CDR3 DNA: TGTGCCAGCAGCAAAGAGAGACGCAGGATTAATGAAAAACTGTTTTTT
D gene: TRBD1; clone size: -; J gene: TRBJ1-6; V gene: TRBV9; CDR3 protein: CASSVAGQGGDNSPLHF; CDR3 DNA: TGTGCCAGCAGCGTAGCGGGACAGGGGGGAGATAATTCACCCCTCCACTTT
D gene: -; clone size: -; J gene: TRBJ2-1; V gene: TRBV4-1; CDR3 protein: CASSQLGSSYNEQFF; CDR3 DNA: TGCGCCAGCAGCCAACTGGGGAGCTCCTACAATGAGCAGTTCTTC
D gene: -; clone size: -; J gene: TRBJ2-5; V gene: TRBV9; CDR3 protein: CASSVGGSPLFETQYF; CDR3 DNA: TGTGCCAGCAGCGTAGGAGGCAGTCCCCTTTTTGAGACCCAGTACTTC
D gene: -; clone size: -; J gene: TRBJ2-7; V gene: TRBV7-5; CDR3 protein: CARSFHRGRGSRARYEQYF; CDR3 DNA: TGTGCCAGAAGCTTCCACAGGGGGCGCGGATCTCGGGCCCGTTACGAGCAGTACTTC
D gene: -; clone size: -; J gene: TRBJ2-7; V gene: TRBV6-1; CDR3 protein: CASSETRGMVYEQYF; CDR3 DNA: TGTGCCAGCAGTGAAACGAGGGGGATGGTGTACGAGCAGTACTTC
D gene: -; clone size: -; J gene: TRBJ2-5; V gene: TRBV6-1; CDR3 protein: CASSPLAQVYSQYF; CDR3 DNA: TGTGCCAGCAGCCCTTTGGCACAGGTTTATTCCCAGTACTTC
D gene: TRBD1; clone size: -; J gene: TRBJ2-2; V gene: TRBV13; CDR3 protein: CASSGGQENTGELFF; CDR3 DNA: TGTGCCAGCAGCGGGGGACAGGAAAACACCGGGGAGCTGTTTTTT
D gene: TRBD1; clone size: -; J gene: TRBJ2-1; V gene: TRBV9; CDR3 protein: CASSEGGWGLTGIHNEQFF; CDR3 DNA: TGTGCCAGCAGCGAAGGGGGCTGGGGTTTGACGGGTATCCACAATGAGCAGTTCTTC
D gene: -; clone size: -; J gene: TRBJ1-1; V gene: TRBV6-5; CDR3 protein: CASWTPYTEAFF; CDR3 DNA: TGTGCCAGCTGGACACCGTACACTGAAGCTTTCTTT